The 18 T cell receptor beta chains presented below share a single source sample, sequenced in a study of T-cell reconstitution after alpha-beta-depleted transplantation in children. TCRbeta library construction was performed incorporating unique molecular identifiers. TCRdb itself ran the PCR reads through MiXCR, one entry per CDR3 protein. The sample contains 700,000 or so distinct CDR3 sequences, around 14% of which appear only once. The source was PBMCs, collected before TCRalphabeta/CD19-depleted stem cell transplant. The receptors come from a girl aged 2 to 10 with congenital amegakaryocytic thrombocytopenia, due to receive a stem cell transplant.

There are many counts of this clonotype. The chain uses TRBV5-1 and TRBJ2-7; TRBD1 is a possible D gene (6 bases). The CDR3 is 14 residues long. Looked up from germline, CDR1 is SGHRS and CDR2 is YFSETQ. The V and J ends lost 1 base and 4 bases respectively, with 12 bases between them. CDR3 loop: CASSLQGLGYEQYF. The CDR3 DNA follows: TGCGCCAGCAGCTTGCAGGGGCTGGGATACGAGCAGTACTTC.

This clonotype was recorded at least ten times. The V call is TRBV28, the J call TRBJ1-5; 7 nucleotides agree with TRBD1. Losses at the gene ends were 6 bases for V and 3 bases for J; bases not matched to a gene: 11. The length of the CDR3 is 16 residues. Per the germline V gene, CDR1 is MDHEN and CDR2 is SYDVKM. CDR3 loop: CASSPGQLTFNQPQHF. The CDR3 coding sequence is TGTGCCAGCAGCCCGGGACAGCTGACTTTCAATCAGCCCCAGCATTTT. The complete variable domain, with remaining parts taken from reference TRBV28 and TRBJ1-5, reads DVKVTQSSRYLVKRTGEKVFLECVQDMDHENMFWYRQDPGLGLRLIYFSYDVKMKEKGDIPEGYSVSREKKERFSLILESASTNQTSMYLCASSPGQLTFNQPQHFGDGTRLSIL.

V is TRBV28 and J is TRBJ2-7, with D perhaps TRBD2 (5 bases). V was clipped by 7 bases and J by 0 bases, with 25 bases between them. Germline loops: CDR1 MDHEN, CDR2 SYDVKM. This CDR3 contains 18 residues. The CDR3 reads CASNKYLHRGKSSYEQYF. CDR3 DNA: TGTGCCAGCAACAAATACCTTCATCGGGGTAAAAGCTCCTACGAGCAGTACTTC.

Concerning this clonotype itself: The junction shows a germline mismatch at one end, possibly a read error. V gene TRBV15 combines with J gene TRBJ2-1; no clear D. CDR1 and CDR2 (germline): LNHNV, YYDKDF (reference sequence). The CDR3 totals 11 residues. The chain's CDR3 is CATYDYNEQSF. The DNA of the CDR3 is TGTGCCACCTATGATTACAATGAGCAGTCCTTC.

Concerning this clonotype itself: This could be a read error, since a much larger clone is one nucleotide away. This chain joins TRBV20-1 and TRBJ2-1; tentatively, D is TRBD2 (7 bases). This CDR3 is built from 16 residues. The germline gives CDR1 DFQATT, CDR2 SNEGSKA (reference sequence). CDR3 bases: TGCAGTACTAGAGTCGGGAGCGGGACACCCTACAATGAGCAGTTCTTC. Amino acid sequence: CSTRVGSGTPYNEQFF.

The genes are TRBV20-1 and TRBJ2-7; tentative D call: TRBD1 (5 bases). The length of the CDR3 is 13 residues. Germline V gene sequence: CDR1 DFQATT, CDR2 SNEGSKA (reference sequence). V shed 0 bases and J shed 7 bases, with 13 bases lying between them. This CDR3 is CSARDQGLREQYF. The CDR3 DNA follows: TGCAGTGCTAGAGATCAGGGATTGAGGGAGCAGTACTTC.

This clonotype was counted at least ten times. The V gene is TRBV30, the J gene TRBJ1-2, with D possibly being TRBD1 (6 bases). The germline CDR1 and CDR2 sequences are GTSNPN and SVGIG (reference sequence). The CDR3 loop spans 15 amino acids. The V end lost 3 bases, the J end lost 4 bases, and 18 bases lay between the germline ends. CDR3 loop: CAWSATLTGIYGYTF. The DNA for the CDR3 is TGTGCCTGGAGCGCGACGTTGACAGGAATCTATGGCTACACCTTC. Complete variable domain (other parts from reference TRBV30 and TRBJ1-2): SQTIHQWPATLVQPVGSPLSLECTVEGTSNPNLYWYRQAAGRGLQLLFYSVGIGQISSEVPQNLSASRPQDRQFILSSKKLLLSDSGFYLCAWSATLTGIYGYTFGSGTRLTVV.

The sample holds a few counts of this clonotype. The CDR3, as DNA: TGTGCCAGCAGCGTCCGGGCCGGGCAATACAATGAGCAGTTCTTC. As protein: CASSVRAGQYNEQFF. This chain uses TRBV9 with TRBJ2-1; D uncertain. Per germline, CDR1 SGDLS and CDR2 YYNGEE. The CDR3 extends over 15 amino acids. Trimming cost V 2 bases and J 4 bases, with 13 bases left between them.

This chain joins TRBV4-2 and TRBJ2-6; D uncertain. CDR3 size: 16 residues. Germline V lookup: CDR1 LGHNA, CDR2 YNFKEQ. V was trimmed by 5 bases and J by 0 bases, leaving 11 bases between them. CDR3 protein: CASSEAGSSGANVLTF. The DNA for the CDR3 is TGTGCCAGCAGCGAGGCAGGCTCCTCTGGGGCCAACGTCCTGACTTTC.

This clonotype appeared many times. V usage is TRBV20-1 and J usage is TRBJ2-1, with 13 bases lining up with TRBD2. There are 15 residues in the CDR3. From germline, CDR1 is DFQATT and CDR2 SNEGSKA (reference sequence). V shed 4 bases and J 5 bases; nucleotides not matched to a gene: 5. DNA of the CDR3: TGCAGTGCTACCGGGACTAGCGGGACCCACAATGAGCAGTTCTTC. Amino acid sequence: CSATGTSGTHNEQFF.

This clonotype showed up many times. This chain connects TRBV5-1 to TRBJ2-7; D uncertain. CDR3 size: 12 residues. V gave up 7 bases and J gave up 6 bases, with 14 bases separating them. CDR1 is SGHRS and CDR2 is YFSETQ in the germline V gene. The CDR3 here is CASYRPSVEQYF. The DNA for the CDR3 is TGCGCCAGCTATAGGCCGAGTGTCGAGCAGTACTTC.

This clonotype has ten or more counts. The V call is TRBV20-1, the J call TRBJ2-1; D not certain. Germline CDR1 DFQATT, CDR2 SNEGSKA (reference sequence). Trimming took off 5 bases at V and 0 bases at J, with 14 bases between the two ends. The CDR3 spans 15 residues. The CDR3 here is CSAPTLESSYNEQFF. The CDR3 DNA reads TGCAGTGCTCCCACCCTAGAGAGCTCCTACAATGAGCAGTTCTTC.

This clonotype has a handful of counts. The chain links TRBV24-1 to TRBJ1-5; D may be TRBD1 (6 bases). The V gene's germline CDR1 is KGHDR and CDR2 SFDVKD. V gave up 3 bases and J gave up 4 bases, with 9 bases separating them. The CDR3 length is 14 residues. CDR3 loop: CATSDPGQNQPQHF. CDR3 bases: TGTGCCACCAGTGATCCCGGACAGAATCAGCCCCAGCATTTT.

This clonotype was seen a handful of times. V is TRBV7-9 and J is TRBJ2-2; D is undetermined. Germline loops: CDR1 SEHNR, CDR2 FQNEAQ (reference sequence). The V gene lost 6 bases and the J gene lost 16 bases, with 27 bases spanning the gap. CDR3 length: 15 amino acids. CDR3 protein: CASSPSQQYNGKAFF. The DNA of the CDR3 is TGTGCCAGCAGTCCCTCTCAGCAGTATAATGGGAAAGCGTTTTTT.

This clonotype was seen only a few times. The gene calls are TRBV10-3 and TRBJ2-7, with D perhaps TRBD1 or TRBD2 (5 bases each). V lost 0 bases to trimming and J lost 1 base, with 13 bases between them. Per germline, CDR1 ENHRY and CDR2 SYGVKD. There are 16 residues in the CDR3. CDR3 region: CAISESGTALSYEQYF. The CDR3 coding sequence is TGTGCCATCAGTGAGTCCGGGACCGCACTGTCCTACGAGCAGTACTTC.

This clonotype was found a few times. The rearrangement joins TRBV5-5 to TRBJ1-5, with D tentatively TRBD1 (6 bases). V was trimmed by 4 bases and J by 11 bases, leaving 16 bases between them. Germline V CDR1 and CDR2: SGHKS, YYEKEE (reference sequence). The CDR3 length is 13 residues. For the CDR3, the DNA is TGTGCCAGCAGCAGAACAGGGACGTCGGCCCAGCATTTT. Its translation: CASSRTGTSAQHF.

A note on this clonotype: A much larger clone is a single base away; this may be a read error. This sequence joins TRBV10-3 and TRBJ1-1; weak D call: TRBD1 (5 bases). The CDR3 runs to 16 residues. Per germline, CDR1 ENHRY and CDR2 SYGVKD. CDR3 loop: CAICESLSRGRNEAFF. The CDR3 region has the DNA TGTGCCATCTGTGAGTCGTTATCTAGGGGTCGCAATGAAGCTTTCTTT.

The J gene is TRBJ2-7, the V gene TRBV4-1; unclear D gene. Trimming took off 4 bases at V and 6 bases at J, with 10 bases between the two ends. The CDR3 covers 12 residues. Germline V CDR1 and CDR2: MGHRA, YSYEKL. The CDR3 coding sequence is TGCGCCAGCAGCCTCCCTCCCTCCGAGCAGTACTTC. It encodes CASSLPPSEQYF.